This T cell receptor beta chain originates from a study of identifying expanded T cells in peripheral blood. Healthy donors had no documented immune events, such as infections, while sampled. Some clones are missing from TCRdb's copy, which holds only in-frame ones; the method was immunoSEQ multiplex PCR. Here the sample spans 100,000 to 150,000 clones, around 84% being singletons. The sequencing sample was made of blood. This clonotype was obtained from a person between 18 and 69 years old in good health.

CDR3 region: CASSQGFNRDYGYTF. Written as DNA, the CDR3 is TGTGCCAGCAGCCAAGGATTTAACCGGGATTATGGCTACACCTTC. This chain uses TRBV14 with TRBJ1-2; D is unresolved. Deletions cut 1 base from V and 5 bases from J, with 14 bases between. Germline V gives CDR1 SGHDN, CDR2 FVKESK. The CDR3 has 15 residues.